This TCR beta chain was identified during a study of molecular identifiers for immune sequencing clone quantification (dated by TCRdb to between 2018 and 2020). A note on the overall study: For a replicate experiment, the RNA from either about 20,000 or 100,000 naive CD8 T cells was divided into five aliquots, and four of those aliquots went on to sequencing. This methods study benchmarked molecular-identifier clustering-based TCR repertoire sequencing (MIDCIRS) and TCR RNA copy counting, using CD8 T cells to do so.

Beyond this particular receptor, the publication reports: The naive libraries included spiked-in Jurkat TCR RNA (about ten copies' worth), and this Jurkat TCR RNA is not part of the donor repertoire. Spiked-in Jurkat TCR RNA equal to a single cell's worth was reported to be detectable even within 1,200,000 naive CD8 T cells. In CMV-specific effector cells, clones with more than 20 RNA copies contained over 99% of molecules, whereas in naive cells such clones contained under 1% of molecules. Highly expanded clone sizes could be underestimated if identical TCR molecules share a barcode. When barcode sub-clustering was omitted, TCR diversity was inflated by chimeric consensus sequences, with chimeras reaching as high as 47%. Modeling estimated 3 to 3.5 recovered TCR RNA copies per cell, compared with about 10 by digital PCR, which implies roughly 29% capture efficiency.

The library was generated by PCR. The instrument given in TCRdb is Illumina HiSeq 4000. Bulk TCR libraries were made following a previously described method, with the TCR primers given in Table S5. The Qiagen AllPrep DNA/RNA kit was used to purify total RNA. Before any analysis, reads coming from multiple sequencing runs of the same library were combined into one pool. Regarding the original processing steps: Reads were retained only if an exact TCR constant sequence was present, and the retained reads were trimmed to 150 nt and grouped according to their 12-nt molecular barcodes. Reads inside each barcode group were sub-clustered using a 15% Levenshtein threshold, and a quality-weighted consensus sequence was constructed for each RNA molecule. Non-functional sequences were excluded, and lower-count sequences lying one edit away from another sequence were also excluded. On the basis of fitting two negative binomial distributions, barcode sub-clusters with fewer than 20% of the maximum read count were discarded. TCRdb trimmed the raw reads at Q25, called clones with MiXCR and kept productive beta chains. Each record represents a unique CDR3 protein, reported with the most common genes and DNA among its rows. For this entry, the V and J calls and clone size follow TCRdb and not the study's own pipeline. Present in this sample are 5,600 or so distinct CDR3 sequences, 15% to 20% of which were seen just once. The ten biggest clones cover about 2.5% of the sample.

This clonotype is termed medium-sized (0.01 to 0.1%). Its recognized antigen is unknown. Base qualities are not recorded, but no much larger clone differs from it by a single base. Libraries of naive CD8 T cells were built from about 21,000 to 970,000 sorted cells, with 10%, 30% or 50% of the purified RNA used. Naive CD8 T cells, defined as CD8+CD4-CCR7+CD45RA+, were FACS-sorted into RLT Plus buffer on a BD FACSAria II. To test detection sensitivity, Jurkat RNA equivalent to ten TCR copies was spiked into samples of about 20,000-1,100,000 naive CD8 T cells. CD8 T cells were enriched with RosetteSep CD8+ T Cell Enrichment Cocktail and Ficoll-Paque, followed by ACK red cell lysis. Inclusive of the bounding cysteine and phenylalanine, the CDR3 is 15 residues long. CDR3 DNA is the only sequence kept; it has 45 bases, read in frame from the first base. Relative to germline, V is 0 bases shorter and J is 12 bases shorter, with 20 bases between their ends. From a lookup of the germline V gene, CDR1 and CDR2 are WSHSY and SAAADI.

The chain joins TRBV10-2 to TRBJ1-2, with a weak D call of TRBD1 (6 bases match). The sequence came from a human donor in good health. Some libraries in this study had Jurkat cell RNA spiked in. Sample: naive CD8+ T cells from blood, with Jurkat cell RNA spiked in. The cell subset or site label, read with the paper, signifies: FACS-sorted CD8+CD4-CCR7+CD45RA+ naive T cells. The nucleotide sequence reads TGCGCCAGCAGTGAGTCAGGGGGTTCAACTAGGCGCAACACCTTC. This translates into CASSESGGSTRRNTF.